This TCR beta chain was documented in a study of read filtering for tumor transcriptome and immune sequencing. Study details: Patients were approximately 18 male and approximately 15 female, mean age around 67 years, range about 47 to 80. Study-wide results and caveats: This fraction held mixed bone marrow immune cells after CD138-negative sorting. Correlation between methods rose after single-read clonotypes were removed. Single-read clonotypes: about 81.9% of IR-seq clonotypes (about 4% of reads), more than 70% of RNA-seq clonotypes (under 50% of reads).

The library was built from roughly 400 ng RNA with molecular barcoded adaptors for alpha/delta and beta/gamma chains. MiXCR, run by TCRdb on the reads, gives a single entry per CDR3 protein. The data show over 35,000 distinct CDR3 sequences, 10% to 15% seen once. Germline V gene lookup returns CDR1 SEHNR and CDR2 FQNEAQ (reference sequence). This CDR3 contains 14 residues. V lost 1 base and J lost 1, with 7 bases in between. To note about this clonotype: What it recognizes is unknown. A much larger clone sits a single nucleotide away, making a read error possible. The conserved final phenylalanine or tryptophan is absent from the CDR3, which likely points to a read error.

J is TRBJ1-1 and V is TRBV7-9, with no clear D. The sequenced sample was a population of CD138-negative cells sorted from bone marrow. The receptor comes from a donor over 35 with multiple myeloma. In DNA form, the CDR3 reads TGTGCCAGCAGCTTAGAGGGCACGAACACTGAAGCTTTCCTT. It codes for CASSLEGTNTEAFL.